This is a list of T cell receptor beta chains from one sample in a study of T cells in Graves' hyperthyroidism and ophthalmopathy. TCRdb passed the multiplex PCR reads through MiXCR, listing each CDR3 protein once. The sample shows more than 300,000 distinct CDR3 sequences, about a fifth of them seen only once. Sequenced sample: blood. The receptors here all came from a man aged 18 to 30 with Graves' ophthalmopathy. CDR3s include the opening cysteine and the closing phenylalanine or tryptophan. The D gene is left open where the match is weak. Size is omitted from some rows. Given values are once, few, many or a class for expanded clones.

18	TRBV7-9	.	.	TRBJ2-7	CASSLRAGFPTSSYEQYF	TGTGCCAGCAGCTTACGGGCAGGGTTCCCTACCTCCTCCTACGAGCAGTACTTC
15	TRBV12-3/TRBV12-4	many	TRBD1	TRBJ1-6	CASNYKGALHSPLHF	TGTGCCAGCAATTACAAGGGGGCTCTCCATTCACCCCTCCACTTT
17	TRBV12-3/TRBV12-4	many	.	TRBJ1-2	CASSLARIRLANYGYTF	TGTGCCAGCAGTTTAGCTCGGATCCGACTAGCTAACTATGGCTACACCTTC
16	TRBV5-1	many	TRBD1	TRBJ2-3	CASSLALDREADTQYF	TGCGCCAGCAGCTTGGCCTTGGACAGGGAGGCAGATACGCAGTATTTT
13	TRBV3-1	few	.	TRBJ1-4	CASSPSEREKLFF	TGTGCCAGCAGCCCCTCCGAGAGGGAAAAACTGTTTTTT
11	TRBV12-3/TRBV12-4	many	.	TRBJ2-7	CASSSSLEQYF	TGTGCCAGCAGTTCCTCGCTCGAGCAGTACTTC
11	TRBV29-1	few	.	TRBJ2-1	CSVDSGLEQFF	TGCAGCGTTGATTCAGGCCTTGAGCAGTTCTTC
15	TRBV6-1	many	.	TRBJ2-3	CASSDRGRSTDTQYF	TGTGCCAGCAGTGACCGGGGCAGGAGCACAGATACGCAGTATTTT
16	TRBV15	.	TRBD2	TRBJ2-5	CATSRVGAGDQETQYF	TGTGCCACCAGCAGAGTAGGAGCGGGGGACCAAGAGACCCAGTACTTC
16	TRBV7-8	many	TRBD2	TRBJ2-1	CASSSSGGAFYNEQFF	TGTGCCAGCAGTTCTAGCGGGGGGGCTTTTTACAATGAGCAGTTCTTC
15	TRBV18	many	.	TRBJ1-4	CASSPSLATNEKLFF	TGTGCCAGCTCACCATCCCTTGCAACTAATGAAAAACTGTTTTTT
16	TRBV12-3/TRBV12-4	many	.	TRBJ1-2	CASRPSGGAVSYGYTF	TGTGCCAGCAGGCCGTCCGGGGGGGCTGTTAGCTATGGCTACACCTTC
17	TRBV12-3/TRBV12-4	.	.	TRBJ1-5	CASTLDPLPGRNQPQHF	TGTGCCAGCACCCTAGACCCGTTACCCGGAAGGAATCAGCCCCAGCATTTT
14	TRBV9	many	.	TRBJ1-4	CASSEDPSGEKLFF	TGTGCCAGCAGCGAGGACCCAAGCGGTGAAAAACTGTTTTTT
12	TRBV24-1	.	.	TRBJ2-7	CATSQNTYEQYF	TGTGCCACCAGCCAAAATACCTACGAGCAGTACTTC
15	TRBV10-3	.	TRBD1	TRBJ2-1	CAIRPTGDFSNEQFF	TGTGCCATCAGGCCGACAGGGGATTTCAGCAATGAGCAGTTCTTC
13	TRBV9	.	.	TRBJ2-1	CASSLNVMNEQFF	TGTGCCAGCAGCCTCAACGTCATGAATGAGCAGTTCTTC
13	TRBV15	.	.	TRBJ2-1	CATSRDRYNEQFF	TGTGCCACCAGCAGAGACCGCTACAATGAGCAGTTCTTC
17	TRBV27	many	TRBD1	TRBJ1-2	CASSLSPGGVGSYGYTF	TGTGCCAGCAGTTTAAGTCCAGGGGGCGTAGGTTCTTATGGCTACACCTTC
16	TRBV7-7	.	.	TRBJ2-1	CASSSFGKGTSNEQFF	TGTGCCAGCAGCTCCTTCGGGAAGGGGACATCGAATGAGCAGTTCTTC
12	TRBV20-1	.	.	TRBJ2-5	CSTLRGQETQYF	TGCAGCACTCTTCGGGGTCAAGAGACCCAGTACTTC
16	TRBV6-2/TRBV6-3	few	.	TRBJ2-3	CASSESSGTLTDTQYF	TGTGCCAGCAGTGAGTCGAGCGGCACCCTCACAGATACGCAGTATTTT
12	TRBV6-5	many	.	TRBJ2-1	CASSYSGVSLFF	TGTGCCAGCAGTTACTCCGGCGTCTCCTTGTTCTTC
15	TRBV5-1	many	TRBD1	TRBJ2-1	CASSASGTGLNEQFF	TGCGCCAGCAGTGCTTCGGGGACAGGGTTAAATGAGCAGTTCTTC
13	TRBV7-9	.	.	TRBJ1-1	CASSNLQGLEAFF	TGTGCCAGCAGCAATTTACAGGGCCTTGAAGCTTTCTTT
13	TRBV2	many	.	TRBJ1-5	CASSNEPNQPQHF	TGTGCCAGCAGTAATGAACCAAATCAGCCCCAGCATTTT
13	TRBV6-1	few	.	TRBJ2-5	CASRSRTKETQYF	TGTGCCAGCAGGTCGCGGACGAAGGAGACCCAGTACTTC
16	TRBV19	few	.	TRBJ1-5	CASNRGGEWANQPQHF	TGTGCCAGTAACAGAGGAGGGGAGTGGGCCAATCAGCCCCAGCATTTT
15	TRBV9	many	TRBD2	TRBJ2-5	CASSSLAGVRETQYF	TGTGCCAGCAGCTCTCTAGCGGGGGTGCGGGAGACCCAGTACTTC
13	TRBV20-1	.	.	TRBJ1-1	CSAREPGATEAFF	TGCAGTGCTAGAGAACCGGGGGCCACTGAAGCTTTCTTT
13	TRBV27	many	.	TRBJ2-7	CASSLGGSHEQYF	TGTGCCAGCAGTTTAGGGGGGTCCCACGAGCAGTACTTC
17	TRBV3-1	few	TRBD2	TRBJ2-2	CASSLGLAVINTGELFF	TGTGCCAGCAGCTTGGGACTAGCGGTGATCAACACCGGGGAGCTGTTTTTT
15	TRBV10-2	many	TRBD1	TRBJ2-1	CASSERGGEGSEQFF	TGCGCCAGCAGTGAGAGAGGGGGCGAGGGGTCTGAGCAGTTCTTC
14	TRBV20-1	.	.	TRBJ2-1	CSARGGPLLATQFF	TGCAGTGCTAGAGGGGGACCCCTTTTGGCGACCCAGTTCTTC
18	TRBV20-1	many	TRBD2	TRBJ2-1	CSAPSMAGGPGSYNEQFF	TGCAGTGCCCCCTCGATGGCGGGGGGGCCGGGCTCCTACAATGAGCAGTTCTTC
14	TRBV9	.	.	TRBJ2-1	CASSVVGDYNEQFF	TGTGCCAGCAGCGTAGTGGGCGATTACAATGAGCAGTTCTTC
15	TRBV15	.	.	TRBJ1-1	CATSREEGLGTEAFF	TGTGCCACCAGCAGAGAAGAGGGCTTGGGCACTGAAGCTTTCTTT
15	TRBV4-1	many	TRBD2	TRBJ2-1	CASSQAERGPNEQFF	TGCGCCAGCAGCCAAGCGGAGCGGGGCCCCAATGAGCAGTTCTTC
13	TRBV3-1	many	.	TRBJ2-2	CASSQAAAGELFF	TGTGCCAGCAGCCAAGCGGCGGCCGGGGAGCTGTTTTTT
13	TRBV11-2	many	.	TRBJ2-7	CASSPETGRWQYF	TGTGCCAGCAGTCCTGAAACGGGGAGATGGCAGTACTTC
14	TRBV20-1	.	.	TRBJ2-1	CSASRGTFYNEQFF	TGCAGTGCTAGTCGAGGGACATTCTACAATGAGCAGTTCTTC
16	TRBV10-1	many	TRBD2	TRBJ2-7	CASSEGRERSTYEQYF	TGCGCCAGCAGTGAAGGGAGGGAACGGTCTACCTACGAGCAGTACTTC
16	TRBV7-9	.	.	TRBJ2-2	CASSSPAAGSTGELFF	TGTGCCAGCAGCTCCCCGGCCGCAGGATCCACCGGGGAGCTGTTTTTT
18	TRBV6-1	many	.	TRBJ2-3	CASRRSAAQLRDTDTQYF	TGTGCCAGCAGGCGGTCGGCAGCACAACTCCGGGACACAGATACGCAGTATTTT
15	TRBV7-6	many	TRBD2	TRBJ2-5	CASSLSAGGRETQYF	TGTGCCAGCAGCTTAAGTGCGGGGGGGCGGGAGACCCAGTACTTC
15	TRBV12-3/TRBV12-4	many	.	TRBJ1-2	CASSLAYRVGGGYTF	TGTGCCAGCAGTTTAGCGTATCGAGTTGGGGGAGGCTACACCTTC
16	TRBV7-8	many	.	TRBJ1-5	CASSLMGRNSNQPQHF	TGTGCCAGCAGCTTAATGGGGCGGAATAGCAATCAGCCCCAGCATTTT
19	TRBV12-3/TRBV12-4	.	TRBD1	TRBJ2-2	CASRGAWDRGIFGTGELFF	TGTGCCAGTAGAGGGGCCTGGGACAGGGGTATTTTTGGCACCGGGGAGCTGTTTTTT
12	TRBV7-3	few	.	TRBJ2-2	CASSFYGGELFF	TGTGCCAGCAGCTTTTATGGCGGGGAGCTGTTTTTT
15	TRBV5-1	many	.	TRBJ2-1	CASSFETQSYNEQFF	TGCGCCAGCAGCTTCGAGACTCAGTCCTACAATGAGCAGTTCTTC
14	TRBV5-1	many	.	TRBJ2-3	CASSPVLRADTQYF	TGCGCCAGCAGTCCGGTCCTGAGGGCAGATACGCAGTATTTT
15	TRBV7-2	few	.	TRBJ2-2	CASSLSWQGSGELFF	TGTGCCAGCAGCTTATCTTGGCAGGGCTCCGGGGAGCTGTTTTTT
13	TRBV2	.	.	TRBJ1-2	CASRDSPEGGYTF	TGTGCCAGCAGGGACAGTCCCGAGGGGGGCTACACCTTC
14	TRBV3-1	many	TRBD2	TRBJ2-1	CASIGTSGAGEQFF	TGTGCCAGCATAGGGACTAGCGGGGCGGGTGAGCAGTTCTTC
13	TRBV7-8	many	.	TRBJ2-2	CASTRGNTGELFF	TGTGCCAGCACGCGGGGGAACACCGGGGAGCTGTTTTTT
13	TRBV2	many	TRBD1	TRBJ2-5	CASSDGTGGTQYF	TGTGCCAGCAGCGACGGGACAGGGGGAACCCAGTACTTC
15	TRBV5-5	.	.	TRBJ2-3	CASTPEGFMADTQYF	TGTGCCAGCACCCCCGAGGGTTTTATGGCAGATACGCAGTATTTT
13	TRBV20-1	many	TRBD1	TRBJ1-5	CSARDRSNQPQHF	TGCAGTGCTCGGGACAGGAGCAATCAGCCCCAGCATTTT
14	TRBV7-9	many	.	TRBJ1-1	CASSLLAENTEAFF	TGTGCCAGCAGCTTACTAGCAGAGAACACTGAAGCTTTCTTT
13	TRBV24-1	few	.	TRBJ1-4	CATSAPEAGKLFF	TGTGCCACCAGTGCTCCAGAGGCGGGAAAACTGTTTTTT